This T cell receptor (beta chain) was obtained from a study of cytomegalovirus exposure and HLA in healthy donors. Background on the study: An earlier analysis identified under 130 million unique TCR beta sequences in about 180 million T cells. About four fifths of around 390 genotyped donors fell in the Caucasian-associated ancestry cluster. The study's findings and limits: CMV antigen specificity of a few CMV-associated chains was confirmed in vitro. Associated with cytomegalovirus, according to the listing, were 150 to 200 TCR beta chains.

The table lists this clone with many counts. Its antigen remains unidentified. PCR employed 60 Vbeta and 13 Jbeta primers. Assay: immunoSEQ multiplex PCR; the TCRdb copy retains only in-frame clones and omits some. The sample includes 70,000 to 75,000 clones, 55% to 75% seen only once; the top ten take around an eighth. CDR1 and CDR2 (germline): SGHDT, YYEEEE. Trimming removed 6 bases from V and 5 bases from J; junction bases left unmatched: 5. The CDR3 totals 13 residues. This receptor was identified in a woman aged 40 to 50 in good health and CMV-seropositive. Sequenced: PBMCs. The rearrangement links TRBV5-6 to TRBJ1-2, with 9 bases that match TRBD1. CDR3: CASMGQGDYGYTF. DNA of the CDR3: TGTGCCAGCATGGGACAGGGAGATTATGGCTACACCTTC.